The T cell receptor beta chain under discussion was sequenced for a study of blood T cell repertoires in COVID-19. Whole-study context: Sites in the United States, Italy and Spain provided acute and convalescent COVID-19 samples. In each case, the material was cDNA or gDNA derived from T cells, B-cell-depleted T cells, or PBMCs.

Authors' data handling: Amplified reference gene primers provided the basis for estimating nucleated cell counts. Here immunoSEQ multiplex PCR was the method, and the copy in TCRdb shows in-frame clones only, minus some. V and J calls and clone size are as listed in that table; D and trimming were resolved from the DNA. This table holds hundreds of thousands of clones, 87% found once. Assignment of participants to cohorts was predicated upon participant-reported clinical history. Sequencing input: PBMCs or T cells enriched from blood (not recorded which). This TCR was sampled from a man aged 35 to 55 in a cohort exposed to, infected with or recovered from COVID-19 (not recorded which).

CDR3: CASSLYTGAPNEKLFF. The CDR3 DNA reads TGCGCCAGCAGCTTATATACAGGGGCCCCTAATGAAAAACTGTTTTTT. The rearrangement links TRBV5-1 to TRBJ1-4; 7 bases are a match to TRBD1. The CDR3 totals 16 residues. CDR1 is SGHRS and CDR2 is YFSETQ in the germline V gene. With V trimmed by 2 bases and J by 3 bases, 7 bases remained unmatched.